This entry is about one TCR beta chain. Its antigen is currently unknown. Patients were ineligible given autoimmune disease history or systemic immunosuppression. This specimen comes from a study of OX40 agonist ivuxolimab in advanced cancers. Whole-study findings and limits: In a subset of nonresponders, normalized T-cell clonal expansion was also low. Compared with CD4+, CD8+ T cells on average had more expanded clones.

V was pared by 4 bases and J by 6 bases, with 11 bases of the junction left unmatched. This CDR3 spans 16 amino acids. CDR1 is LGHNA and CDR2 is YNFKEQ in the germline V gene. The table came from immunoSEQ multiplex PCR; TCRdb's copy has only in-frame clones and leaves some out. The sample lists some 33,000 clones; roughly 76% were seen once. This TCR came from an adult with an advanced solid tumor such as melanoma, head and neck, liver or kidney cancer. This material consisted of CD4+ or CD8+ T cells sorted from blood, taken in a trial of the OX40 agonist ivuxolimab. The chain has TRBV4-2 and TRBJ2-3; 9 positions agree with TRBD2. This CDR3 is CASSLIAGVKGDTQYF. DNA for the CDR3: TGTGCCAGCAGCCTGATAGCGGGGGTCAAGGGGGATACGCAGTATTTT.